This entry lists 25 T cell receptor beta chains sequenced from one sample in a study of T-cell memory formation after mild COVID-19. Using its own MiXCR run on the 5' RACE reads, TCRdb lists one record per CDR3 protein. The sample includes roughly 89,000 distinct CDR3 sequences, about 13% of them seen just once. Sequenced material: PBMCs or a T cell subset sorted from them (not recorded which). Receptors originate from an adult woman who had mild COVID-19 (a few samples of this study predate the infection). Cell type and time point are not known.

CDR3 in DNA: TGTGCCAGCAGCTTGGTTCAGGGGGACCTAAATGGCTACACCTTC. Residues: CASSLVQGDLNGYTF. The chain combines TRBV5-5 with TRBJ1-2, with 7 bases fitting TRBD1. The CDR3 is 15 residues long. J gave up 6 bases and V 0 bases, and 8 bases lay outside the gene matches. CDR1 and CDR2 from the germline V gene are SGHKS and YYEKEE (reference sequence). Together with reference TRBV5-5 and TRBJ1-2, the CDR3 gives the full variable domain: DAGVTQSPTHLIKTRGQQVTLRCSPISGHKSVSWYQQVLGQGPQFIFQYYEKEERGRGNFPDRFSARQFPNYSSELNVNALLLGDSALYLCASSLVQGDLNGYTFGSGTRLTVV.

CDR3 loop: CASSELGYDEQYF. In DNA form, the CDR3 reads TGTGCCAGCAGTGAATTAGGGTATGACGAGCAGTACTTC. This chain joins TRBV25-1 and TRBJ2-7, with D unclear. V was pared by 1 base and J by 5 bases, with 9 bases between. The CDR3 runs to 13 residues. In germline, CDR1 is MGHDK, CDR2 SYGVNS.

This clonotype showed up many times. The rearrangement uses TRBV27 and TRBJ2-7; D may be TRBD1 or TRBD2 (5 bases each). The CDR3 is 14 residues long. Trimming took 3 bases from V and 2 from J, leaving 11 bases between them. Germline lookup yields CDR1 MNHEY and CDR2 SMNVEV (reference sequence). CDR3 DNA sequence: TGTGCCAGCAGTTTCCGTGGGGGACCCTACGAGCAGTACTTC. As protein: CASSFRGGPYEQYF.

This CDR3 is CLGQENHYEQYF. CDR3 in DNA: TGCCTCGGACAGGAGAACCACTACGAGCAGTACTTC. This rearrangement joins TRBV29-1 to TRBJ2-7, with 7 bases fitting TRBD1. Germline V CDR1 and CDR2: SQVTM, ANQGSEA. The CDR3 length is 12 residues.

This clonotype showed up just a few times. The V and J genes are TRBV4-1 and TRBJ1-4, with TRBD1 identical over 12 bases. The J segment lost 5 bases and the V segment lost 0 bases, leaving 10 bases of the junction unmatched. The germline V gene has CDR1 MGHRA and CDR2 YSYEKL. The CDR3 extends over 19 amino acids. CDR3 residues: CASSQEGDGTGGPNEKLFF. The CDR3 nucleotides read TGCGCCAGCAGCCAAGAAGGTGACGGGACAGGGGGCCCGAATGAAAAACTGTTTTTT.

This sequence joins TRBV19 and TRBJ2-7; no clear D gene. Between the trimmed V and J ends, which lost 7 bases and 4 bases, there was a span of 14 bases. This CDR3 is 13 amino acids long. The germline V gene encodes CDR1 LNHDA and CDR2 SQIVND (reference sequence). CDR3 residues: CASTISLGYEQYF. CDR3 coding DNA: TGTGCCAGTACCATCAGTCTCGGGTACGAGCAGTACTTC.

This clonotype appeared a few times. The CDR3 nucleotides read TGTGCCAGCAGCTTAGTAGCGGGATTCGACGAGCAGTACTTC. This sequence encodes CASSLVAGFDEQYF. The chain links TRBV13 to TRBJ2-7, with 8 bases that match TRBD2. Trimming took 1 base from V and 5 from J; bases not matched to a gene: 4. This CDR3 has 14 amino acids. In germline, CDR1 is PRHDT, CDR2 FYEKMQ (reference sequence).

This clonotype was seen repeatedly, ten times or more. The chain combines TRBV5-6 with TRBJ2-7; 11 bases are a match to TRBD2. CDR1 and CDR2 (germline): SGHDT, YYEEEE. The CDR3 is 16 amino acids. V dropped 4 bases and J dropped 2; count of bases not matched to a gene: 8. The CDR3 here is CASSAPAGLAAYEQYF. CDR3 in DNA: TGTGCCAGCAGCGCTCCCGCGGGACTAGCGGCCTACGAGCAGTACTTC.

This clonotype has a handful of counts. This sequence joins TRBV7-2 and TRBJ1-2; D possibly corresponds to TRBD1 (5 bases). With 3 bases removed from V and 4 bases from J, the gap between germline ends came to 9 bases. Germline V CDR1 and CDR2: SGHTA, FQGNSA. This CDR3 has 13 residues. CDR3 nucleotide sequence: TGTGCCAGCAGCTTTTTGGACACCTATGGCTACACCTTC. This sequence encodes CASSFLDTYGYTF.

This clonotype was counted between two and nine times. This rearrangement joins TRBV11-2 to TRBJ1-6; no clear D gene. V was pared by 2 bases and J by 1 base, with 21 bases between. The V gene's germline CDR1 is SGHAT and CDR2 FQNNGV. The CDR3 has 20 residues. CDR3 in amino acids: CASSLSHWTSTASYNSPLHF. DNA for the CDR3: TGTGCCAGCAGCTTATCTCATTGGACCTCTACCGCATCCTATAATTCACCCCTCCACTTT.

The V gene is TRBV18, the J gene TRBJ2-3; D unclear. CDR3 length: 14 amino acids. V was trimmed by 4 bases and J by 5 bases, leaving 13 bases between them. In germline, CDR1 is KGHSH, CDR2 LQKENI. This chain's CDR3 is CASSQVLAGDTQYF. Written as DNA, the CDR3 is TGTGCCAGCTCACAAGTCCTGGCCGGAGATACGCAGTATTTT.

V is TRBV7-9 and J is TRBJ2-2; D is unresolved. The CDR3 has 13 residues. Germline V lookup: CDR1 SEHNR, CDR2 FQNEAQ (reference sequence). V lost 8 bases and J lost 3, with 10 bases in between. CDR3 sequence reads: CASAGPHTGELFF. The CDR3 coding sequence is TGTGCCAGCGCCGGGCCGCACACCGGGGAGCTGTTTTTT.

The chain combines TRBV15 with TRBJ2-7; D tentatively fits TRBD1 or TRBD2 (5 bases each). Trimming removed 8 bases from V and 0 bases from J, with 14 bases in between. Germline loops: CDR1 LNHNV, CDR2 YYDKDF (reference sequence). This CDR3 region has 14 residues. The CDR3 coding sequence is TGTGCCACCTCACCGGGACGATCCTCCTACGAGCAGTACTTC. This codes for CATSPGRSSYEQYF.

Only a few counts were recorded for this clonotype. The chain recombines TRBV20-1 with TRBJ2-1, with a weak D call TRBD2 (5 bases). The CDR3 runs 16 residues. CDR1 and CDR2 (germline): DFQATT, SNEGSKA (reference sequence). The ends were cut back, 0 bases at V and 0 bases at J, with 12 bases in the middle. The CDR3 DNA follows: TGCAGTGCTAGAGATAGGGAGCGGTTCTCCTACAATGAGCAGTTCTTC. This translates into CSARDRERFSYNEQFF.

This chain's CDR3 is CASSLSAGGISYEQYF. CDR3 sequence (DNA): TGTGCCAGCAGTTTATCGGCAGGGGGCATCTCCTACGAGCAGTACTTC. V is TRBV27 and J is TRBJ2-7; 8 positions agree with TRBD1. Germline CDR1 is MNHEY and CDR2 is SMNVEV (reference sequence). V shed 0 bases, J shed 0 bases, and the junction held 4 bases outside the gene matches. The CDR3 extends over 16 amino acids.

The sample holds a few counts of this clonotype. The genes are TRBV29-1 and TRBJ2-1, with 8 nucleotides matching TRBD1. CDR3 size: 14 residues. V was clipped by 2 bases and J by 7 bases; unmatched bases: 7. Looked up from germline, CDR1 is SQVTM and CDR2 is ANQGSEA. CDR3 sequence (DNA): TGCAGCGTTGAATGGCAGGGGGCAGGGAATGAGCAGTTCTTC. Amino acids: CSVEWQGAGNEQFF.

This clonotype was seen a handful of times. V usage is TRBV4-1 and J usage is TRBJ2-2; 12 nucleotides align to TRBD1. The CDR3 runs 17 residues. The germline CDR1 and CDR2 sequences are MGHRA and YSYEKL. The ends lost 0 bases at V and 9 bases at J; junction bases unmatched: 8. The CDR3 spells CASSQEGGQGARRELFF. The CDR3 DNA reads as TGCGCCAGCAGCCAAGAGGGGGGACAGGGGGCGCGGCGGGAGCTGTTTTTT.

This clonotype came up a few times. The V gene is TRBV2, the J gene TRBJ2-1; 11 nucleotides match TRBD2. Looked up from germline, CDR1 is SNHLY and CDR2 is FYNNEI. The V and J ends lost 7 bases and 0 bases, in that order; junction bases with no gene match: 5. The CDR3 is made up of 16 amino acids. The CDR3 DNA reads as TGTGCCAGCACTAGACTAGCGGGATCCTCCTACAATGAGCAGTTCTTC. Amino acid sequence: CASTRLAGSSYNEQFF.

The chain links TRBV24-1 to TRBJ2-1; TRBD1 agrees at 8 bases. Germline values: CDR1 KGHDR, CDR2 SFDVKD. This CDR3 contains 17 residues. J lost 3 bases, V lost 5 bases, and 11 bases had no gene match. The CDR3 nucleotides are TGTGCCACCAGTGCGTTCACGGACAGGGAAATCTACAATGAGCAGTTCTTC. It is translated as CATSAFTDREIYNEQFF.

This chain connects TRBV9 to TRBJ2-7, with 7 bases lining up with TRBD1. The germline V gene encodes CDR1 SGDLS and CDR2 YYNGEE. The CDR3 extends over 18 amino acids. J was trimmed by 0 bases and V by 3 bases; bases with no gene match: 15. The CDR3 reads CASSAHPTGVKSSYEQYF. As DNA, the CDR3 is TGTGCCAGCAGCGCCCATCCTACAGGGGTTAAATCCTCCTACGAGCAGTACTTC.

Only a few counts were recorded for this clonotype. The chain is built from TRBV20-1 and TRBJ2-7; D could derive from TRBD1 or TRBD2 (5 bases each). The CDR3 runs to 16 residues. The V end was cut by 3 bases, the J end by 3 bases, with 21 bases between. Germline CDR1 is DFQATT and CDR2 is SNEGSKA (reference sequence). CDR3 nucleotides: TGCAGTGCTAGCCGGGACCAGCCCCTCCGGATCTACGAGCAGTACTTC. The encoded protein is CSASRDQPLRIYEQYF.

V usage is TRBV4-3 and J usage is TRBJ2-1, with 7 bases identical to TRBD2. V trimming: 1 base; J trimming: 9 bases; junction bases outside the gene matches: 21. Germline CDR1 reads LGHNA; CDR2 reads YSLEER. CDR3 length equals 19 residues. The chain's CDR3 is CASSQAVMAGVGVHGEQFF. As DNA, the CDR3 is TGCGCCAGCAGCCAAGCGGTTATGGCGGGAGTAGGCGTTCATGGTGAGCAGTTCTTC.

This clonotype has more than one count but fewer than ten. The chain recombines TRBV5-6 with TRBJ1-1; maybe TRBD1 (5 bases). CDR3 length: 14 residues. V was shortened by 4 bases and J by 5 bases, with 15 bases between the two germline ends. Germline CDR1 and CDR2: SGHDT and YYEEEE. The CDR3 here is CASSRGHWGTEAFF. The CDR3 DNA sequence: TGTGCCAGCAGCCGAGGACACTGGGGGACTGAAGCTTTCTTT.

The rearrangement links TRBV27 to TRBJ1-2; D is ambiguous. V shed 0 bases and J shed 6 bases, with 14 bases lying between them. Per the germline V gene, CDR1 is MNHEY and CDR2 is SMNVEV (reference sequence). There are 15 residues in the CDR3. The CDR3 sequence: CASSLSSPPVDGYTF. As DNA, the CDR3 is TGTGCCAGCAGTTTATCGAGTCCACCCGTTGATGGCTACACCTTC.

This clonotype was counted between two and nine times. This chain uses TRBV24-1 with TRBJ2-3, with TRBD2 identical over 8 bases. The CDR3 covers 17 residues. J gave up 5 bases and V 1 base, and 10 bases lay outside the gene matches. The germline V gene encodes CDR1 KGHDR and CDR2 SFDVKD. The CDR3 sequence: CATSDFGKLAEGDTQYF. The CDR3 nucleotides are TGTGCCACCAGTGATTTTGGGAAACTAGCGGAGGGAGATACGCAGTATTTT.